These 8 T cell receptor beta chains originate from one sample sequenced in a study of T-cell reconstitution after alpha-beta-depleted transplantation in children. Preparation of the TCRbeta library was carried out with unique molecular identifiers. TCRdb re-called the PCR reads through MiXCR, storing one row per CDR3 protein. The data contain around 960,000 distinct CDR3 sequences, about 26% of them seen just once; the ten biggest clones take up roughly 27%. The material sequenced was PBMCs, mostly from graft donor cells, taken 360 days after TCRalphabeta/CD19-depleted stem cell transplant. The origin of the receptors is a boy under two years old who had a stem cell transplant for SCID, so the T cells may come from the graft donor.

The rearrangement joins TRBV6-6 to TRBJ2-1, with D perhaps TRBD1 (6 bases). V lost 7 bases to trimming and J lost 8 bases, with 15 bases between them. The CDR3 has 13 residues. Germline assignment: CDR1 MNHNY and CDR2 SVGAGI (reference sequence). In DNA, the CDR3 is TGTGCCAGCAACCTTGAACAGGGATATGAGCAGTTCTTC. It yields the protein CASNLEQGYEQFF.

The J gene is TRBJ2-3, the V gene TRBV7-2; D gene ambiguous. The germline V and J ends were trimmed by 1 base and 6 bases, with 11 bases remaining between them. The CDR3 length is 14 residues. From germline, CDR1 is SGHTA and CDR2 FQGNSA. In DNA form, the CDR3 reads TGTGCCAGCAGCTTAGAGGCTAGTAGGGATACGCAGTATTTT. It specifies CASSLEASRDTQYF.

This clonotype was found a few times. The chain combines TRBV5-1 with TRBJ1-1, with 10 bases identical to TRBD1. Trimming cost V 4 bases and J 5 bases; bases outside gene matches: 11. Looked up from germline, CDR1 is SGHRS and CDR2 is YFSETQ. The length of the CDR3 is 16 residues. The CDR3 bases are TGCGCCAGCAGCCGCCCGGGACAGGGGAGGGGGACTGAAGCTTTCTTT. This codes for CASSRPGQGRGTEAFF.

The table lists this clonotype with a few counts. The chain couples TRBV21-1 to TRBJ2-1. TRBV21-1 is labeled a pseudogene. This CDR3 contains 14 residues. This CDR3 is CASSYRTAYNEQFF. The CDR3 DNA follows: TGTGCCAGCAGTTACAGGACCGCCTACAATGAGCAGTTCTTC.

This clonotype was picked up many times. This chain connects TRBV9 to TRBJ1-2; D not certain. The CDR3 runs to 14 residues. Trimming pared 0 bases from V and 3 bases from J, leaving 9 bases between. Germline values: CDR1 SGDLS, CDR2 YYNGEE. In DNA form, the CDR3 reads TGTGCCAGCAGCGTAGCTGGGAAACACTATGGCTACACCTTC. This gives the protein CASSVAGKHYGYTF.

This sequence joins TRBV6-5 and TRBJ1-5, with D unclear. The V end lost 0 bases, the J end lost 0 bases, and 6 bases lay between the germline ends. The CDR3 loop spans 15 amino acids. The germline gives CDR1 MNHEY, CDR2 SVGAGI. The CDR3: CASSYSTDSNQPQHF. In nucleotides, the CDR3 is TGTGCCAGCAGTTACTCTACGGATAGCAATCAGCCCCAGCATTTT.

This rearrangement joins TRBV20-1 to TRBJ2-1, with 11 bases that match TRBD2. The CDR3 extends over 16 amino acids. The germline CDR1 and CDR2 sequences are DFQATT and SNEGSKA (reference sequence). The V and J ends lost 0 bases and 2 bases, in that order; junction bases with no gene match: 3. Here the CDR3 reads CSAREILAGAYNEQFF. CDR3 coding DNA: TGCAGTGCTAGAGAAATACTAGCGGGGGCCTACAATGAGCAGTTCTTC.

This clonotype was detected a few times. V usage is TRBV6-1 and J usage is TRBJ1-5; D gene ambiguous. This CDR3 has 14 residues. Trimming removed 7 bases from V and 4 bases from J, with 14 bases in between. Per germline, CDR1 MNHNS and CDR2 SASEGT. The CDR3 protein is CASKTNLQNQPQHF. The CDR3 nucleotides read TGTGCCAGCAAGACGAACCTCCAGAATCAGCCCCAGCATTTT.